The T cell receptor beta chain described here comes from a study of PD-1 blockade in classical Hodgkin lymphoma. Relapse after autologous stem cell transplantation occurred in every patient, and brentuximab vedotin exposure varied. Data came from immunoSEQ multiplex PCR; TCRdb stores just in-frame clones and leaves some out. The table includes under 40,000 clones, 76% detected once. The CDR3 is 16 amino acids. The J segment lost 5 bases and the V segment lost 5 bases, leaving 6 bases of the junction unmatched. Looked up from germline, CDR1 is SGHTA and CDR2 is FQGNSA. The input for sequencing was peripheral blood mononuclear cells (PBMCs), taken before the second cycle of nivolumab. This chain joins TRBV7-2 and TRBJ2-3; 14 nucleotides line up with TRBD2. The sequence derives from a human donor with classical Hodgkin lymphoma. CDR3 protein: CASSMTSGGAEDTQYF. The DNA for the CDR3 is TGTGCCAGCAGCATGACTAGCGGGGGGGCCGAAGATACGCAGTATTTT.